The subject of this entry is one TCR beta chain. The record originates from a study of blood T cell repertoires in COVID-19. Across the whole study: The United States, Italy and Spain supplied acute and convalescent COVID-19 samples. T cells, B-cell-depleted T cells, or PBMCs provided the cDNA or gDNA that served as material.

Source study methods: Amplified reference gene primers provided the basis for estimating nucleated cell counts. The assay was immunoSEQ multiplex PCR, and TCRdb's table has in-frame clones only and misses some. That table furnishes V, J and clone size, whereas the DNA furnished D and trimming. The data show roughly 68,000 clones, with about 82% seen just once and approximately 25% held by the top ten. Sequenced: peripheral blood. This TCR came from a man aged 45 to 65 with acute or convalescent COVID-19.

CDR3 DNA sequence: TGTGCCAGCAGCTTAGTGAGGCAGGGTGACGCTGAAGCTTTCTTT. This gives the protein CASSLVRQGDAEAFF. The chain joins TRBV7-2 to TRBJ1-1; possible D gene TRBD1, 5 bases. Germline CDR1 SGHTA, CDR2 FQGNSA. This CDR3 region has 15 residues. Trimming pared 1 base from V and 6 bases from J, leaving 15 bases between. The complete variable domain, with remaining parts taken from reference TRBV7-2 and TRBJ1-1, reads GAGVSQSPSNKVTEKGKDVELRCDPISGHTALYWYRQSLGQGLEFLIYFQGNSAPDKSGLPSDRFSAERTGGSVSTLTIQRTQQEDSAVYLCASSLVRQGDAEAFFGQGTRLTVV.